The rows below give T cell receptor beta chains drawn from one sample of a study of blood T cell repertoires in COVID-19. Sequencing was performed with immunoSEQ multiplex PCR; in TCRdb, only in-frame clones are kept and a portion is missing. The table has about 240,000 clones, approximately 86% seen once. Sample: peripheral blood. The receptors were sampled from a man aged 60 to 69 who had recovered from COVID-19. Each CDR3 is given with its conserved first and last residue. Each record gives: clone size, D gene, V gene, J gene, CDR3 DNA, CDR3 protein. A D gene is named only where the DNA matches it firmly. A clone size is listed for some rows: how often the clone was seen (once, few, many), or a class if it is expanded.

-,TRBD1,TRBV5-1,TRBJ1-2,TGCGCCAGCAGCTTGGGGGGGATGACAGGGAGCTATGGCTACACCTTC,CASSLGGMTGSYGYTF
-,-,TRBV5-1,TRBJ1-2,TGCGCCAGCAGCTTGTCTCAGGGGAACTATGGCTACACCTTC,CASSLSQGNYGYTF
-,TRBD1,TRBV3-1/TRBV3-2,TRBJ2-5,TGTGCCAGCAGCCAAGCGGACAGGGGGTGGGAGGAGACCCAGTACTTC,CASSQADRGWEETQYF
-,-,TRBV19,TRBJ1-1,TGTGCCAGTAATAGGAGGGGTGATACTGAAGCTTTCTTT,CASNRRGDTEAFF
-,TRBD1,TRBV4-1,TRBJ1-5,TGCGCCAGCAGCCAGCTGACAGGGGACAATCAGCCCCAGCATTTT,CASSQLTGDNQPQHF
-,-,TRBV5-1,TRBJ2-3,TGCGCCAGCAGCTTGGAAGGGGATAGCACAGATACGCAGTATTTT,CASSLEGDSTDTQYF
few,TRBD2,TRBV18,TRBJ2-3,TGTGCCAGCTCACCATCGCTAGCGGGGGCCCTAAATACGCAGTATTTT,CASSPSLAGALNTQYF
-,-,TRBV28,TRBJ1-1,TGTGCCAGCAGTTTAAGAGGGAACACTGAAGCTTTCTTT,CASSLRGNTEAFF
-,-,TRBV5-1,TRBJ2-7,TGCGCCAGCAACTTTGGCCCCCTGGGACACGGGGGGCTGCCTTACGAGCAGTACTTC,CASNFGPLGHGGLPYEQYF
once,-,TRBV29-1,TRBJ2-5,TGCAGCGTTGGACAGGAGTTGTACCAAGAGACCCAGTACTTC,CSVGQELYQETQYF
-,-,TRBV19,TRBJ1-1,TGTGCCAGTAGTAAGCCGGGAAAGACTGAAGCTTTCTTT,CASSKPGKTEAFF
-,-,TRBV12-5,TRBJ1-4,TGTGCTAGTGCCCTGGGGGGGATGAGTGAAAAACTGTTTTTT,CASALGGMSEKLFF
-,TRBD1,TRBV6-5,TRBJ1-4,TGTGCCAGCAGTTACTCGGGACAGCTTGAAAAACTGTTTTTT,CASSYSGQLEKLFF
-,-,TRBV18,TRBJ1-3,TGTGCCAGCTCACCCCAGGAATACTCTGGAAACACCATATATTTT,CASSPQEYSGNTIYF
few,TRBD2,TRBV9,TRBJ2-3,TGTGCCAGCAGCCCATCGGGACTAGCGGGGGGTACGCAGTATTTT,CASSPSGLAGGTQYF